This TCR beta chain is from a study of metastatic and nonmetastatic thyroid tumors. Study-wide context: It was across blood and tumor or nodule tissue from malignant and benign thyroid patients that repertoires were compared. Overall study findings and caveats: Benign nodules were reported to have significantly lower TCR beta diversity than malignant thyroid tumors, in blood and tumor.

Losses at the gene ends were 1 base for V and 2 bases for J; bases not matched to a gene: 5. This CDR3 is built from 16 residues. Per germline, CDR1 SGHTA and CDR2 FQGTGA. Thyroid surgery was performed in patients who had received no treatment beforehand. TCRdb re-called clones via MiXCR from the PCR reads. The sample includes around 5,000 clones, around a quarter of them seen just once. This clone was recorded a few times. Its matching antigen is unknown. Sequenced input: adjacent normal tissue. The clonotype originates from a male donor with papillary thyroid cancer or a benign thyroid nodule (not recorded which). Some clones in this sample may be carry-over from other donors' samples. The chain joins TRBV7-3 to TRBJ2-1, with 7 bases identical to TRBD2. The CDR3 region is CASSLMGLAAYNEQFF. The CDR3 DNA reads as TGTGCCAGCAGCTTAATGGGTCTAGCGGCCTACAATGAGCAGTTCTTC.